The 8 T cell receptor beta chains presented below share a single source sample, sequenced in a study of blood T cells in healthy people across ages. Together with a sample-barcoded 5' primer, a J-beta primer mix was included in a second PCR lasting roughly 6 to 12 cycles. TCRdb used MiXCR to reprocess the 5' RACE reads, holding one entry per CDR3 protein. The sample holds fewer than 950,000 distinct CDR3 sequences, around 34% seen once. Material: blood. These receptor sequences come from a young man in good health.

V and J are TRBV5-1 and TRBJ2-5, with D tentatively TRBD1 (6 bases). V gave up 4 bases and J gave up 11 bases, with 21 bases separating them. The germline gives CDR1 SGHRS, CDR2 YFSETQ. The CDR3 extends over 14 amino acids. For the CDR3, the DNA is TGCGCCAGCAGCCCGGACAGACGGGTCAATGAGCAGTACTTC. Protein product: CASSPDRRVNEQYF.

The chain combines TRBV2 with TRBJ1-2; TRBD1 matches at 8 bases. Trimming removed 6 bases from V and 10 bases from J; junction bases left unmatched: 10. Germline CDR1 SNHLY, CDR2 FYNNEI. CDR3 length: 13 residues. The DNA of the CDR3 is TGTGCCAGCAGGACGGACAGGGAAGCGAACTACACCTTC. Translation: CASRTDREANYTF. Supplemented by reference TRBV2 and TRBJ1-2, the full variable domain reads EPEVTQTPSHQVTQMGQEVILRCVPISNHLYFYWYRQILGQKVEFLVSFYNNEISEKSEIFDDQFSVERPDGSNFTLKIRSTKLEDSAMYFCASRTDREANYTFGSGTRLTVV.

The chain combines TRBV5-1 with TRBJ1-6; D remains unclear. Germline loops: CDR1 SGHRS, CDR2 YFSETQ. Between the trimmed V and J ends, which lost 3 bases and 10 bases, there was a span of 11 bases. The CDR3 is made up of 13 amino acids. The CDR3 coding sequence is TGCGCCAGCAGCTCAGAAGGGAGATCACCCCTCCACTTT. Translation: CASSSEGRSPLHF.

The V call is TRBV28, the J call TRBJ1-2; no firm D call. Trimming took 2 bases from V and 0 from J, leaving 10 bases between them. Per germline, CDR1 MDHEN and CDR2 SYDVKM. The CDR3 is made up of 15 amino acids. The CDR3: CASSLGLTANYGYTF. CDR3 nucleotides: TGTGCCAGCAGTTTAGGACTTACCGCTAACTATGGCTACACCTTC.

In this sample, this clonotype turned up a few times. The V call is TRBV9, the J call TRBJ2-1, with D unclear. The better agreement between TRBJ2-7 and the DNA end casts doubt on the J call. Per the germline V gene, CDR1 is SGDLS and CDR2 is YYNGEE. The CDR3 consists of 15 residues. Here the CDR3 DNA reads TGTGCCAGCAGCGCGGACGGCCGATCCTACAATGAGCAGTACTTC. Protein product: CASSADGRSYNEQYF.

The genes are TRBV12-3 or TRBV12-4 and TRBJ2-1; D possibly corresponds to TRBD1 (6 bases). The DNA end is more similar to TRBJ2-7, so the J call may be wrong. The CDR3 is 14 residues long. CDR3 DNA: TGTGCCAGCAGGGAACAGGGAATATACAATGAGCAGTACTTC. Amino acid sequence: CASREQGIYNEQYF.

Points on this clonotype: Given a much more abundant clone one base away, this may be a read error. The chain couples TRBV21-1 to TRBJ1-2; whether TRBD1, the table's D call, matches the DNA was not checked. TRBV21-1 is a listed pseudogene. The CDR3 covers 13 residues. This CDR3 is CVSSGRDSHGYTF. DNA for the CDR3: TGTGTCAGCAGCGGCCGGGACAGTCATGGCTACACCTTC.

This chain links TRBV12-3 or TRBV12-4 with TRBJ1-5, with D maybe TRBD1 (5 bases). With 7 bases removed from V and 8 bases from J, the gap between germline ends came to 15 bases. This CDR3 is built from 13 residues. CDR3 coding DNA: TGTGCCAGCACCCTGGGAGAGGGGAAGCCCCAGCATTTT. Protein sequence: CASTLGEGKPQHF.